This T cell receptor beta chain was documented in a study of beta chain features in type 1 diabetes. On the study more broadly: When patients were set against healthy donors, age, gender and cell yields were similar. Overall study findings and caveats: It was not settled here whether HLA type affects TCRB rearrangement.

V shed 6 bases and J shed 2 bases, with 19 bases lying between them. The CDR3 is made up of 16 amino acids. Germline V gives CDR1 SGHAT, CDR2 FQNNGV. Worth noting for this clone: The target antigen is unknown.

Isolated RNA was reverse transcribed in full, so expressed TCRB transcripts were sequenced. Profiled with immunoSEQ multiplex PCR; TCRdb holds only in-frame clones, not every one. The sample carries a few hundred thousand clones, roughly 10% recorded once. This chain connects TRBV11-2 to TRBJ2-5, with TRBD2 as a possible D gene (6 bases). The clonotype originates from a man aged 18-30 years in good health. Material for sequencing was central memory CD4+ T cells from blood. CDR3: CASSFIGRAGQETQYF. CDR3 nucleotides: TGTGCCAGCAGTTTTATAGGAAGGGCGGGACAAGAGACCCAGTACTTC.